The 21 T cell receptor beta chains below were found in one sample sequenced in a study of OX40 agonist ivuxolimab in advanced cancers. The repertoire was sequenced with immunoSEQ multiplex PCR; TCRdb's copy has only in-frame clones and lacks some. The sample includes 50,000 to 75,000 clones, approximately 86% seen only once; the top ten take around 0.5%. This specimen consisted of CD4+ or CD8+ T cells sorted from blood, obtained in a trial of the OX40 agonist ivuxolimab. Receptor source: an adult with an advanced solid tumor such as melanoma, head and neck, liver or kidney cancer.

The chain has TRBV19 and TRBJ1-5; D remains unclear. CDR3 length: 13 amino acids. Germline-derived CDR1 and CDR2 are LNHDA and SQIVND (reference sequence). The V and J ends lost 0 bases and 7 bases respectively, with 7 bases between them. CDR3 DNA: TGTGCCAGTAGTATAGACCGGGGACAGCCCCAGCATTTT. Its protein is CASSIDRGQPQHF.

The V call is TRBV6-5, the J call TRBJ2-7; D possibly matches TRBD1 or TRBD2 (5 bases each). Trimming took off 6 bases at V and 3 bases at J, with 15 bases between the two ends. Per the germline V gene, CDR1 is MNHEY and CDR2 is SVGAGI. This CDR3 contains 14 residues. CDR3 sequence: CASSRTGRNYEQYF. CDR3 DNA: TGTGCCAGCAGCCGAACGGGACGGAACTACGAGCAGTACTTC.

The chain has TRBV4-1 and TRBJ2-3, with D unclear. CDR1 MGHRA and CDR2 YSYEKL come from the germline V gene. The germline V and J ends were trimmed by 0 bases and 4 bases, with 11 bases remaining between them. The CDR3 contains 15 residues. CDR3 DNA sequence: TGCGCCAGCAGCCAAGAATCTCCGAGCGCAGATACGCAGTATTTT. It codes for CASSQESPSADTQYF.

This chain uses TRBV6-5 with TRBJ2-7; D may be TRBD2 (6 bases). Germline loops: CDR1 MNHEY, CDR2 SVGAGI. This CDR3 has 13 residues. The V and J ends lost 2 bases and 2 bases respectively, with 7 bases between them. CDR3 residues: CASSYGGPYEQYF. CDR3 in DNA: TGTGCCAGCAGTTACGGAGGGCCCTACGAGCAGTACTTC.

This chain connects TRBV9 to TRBJ2-2, with 8 bases matching TRBD1. The CDR3 is 18 amino acids. V shed 2 bases, J shed 3 bases, and the junction held 12 bases outside the gene matches. CDR1 is SGDLS, CDR2 YYNGEE, per germline. In DNA, the CDR3 is TGTGCCAGCAGCGTCGGACTCGCAGGGGGCGCGGACACCGGGGAGCTGTTTTTT. This codes for CASSVGLAGGADTGELFF.

The rearrangement uses TRBV30 and TRBJ1-4; no definite D call. Trimming took 1 base from V and 8 from J, leaving 14 bases between them. This CDR3 contains 14 residues. Germline V CDR1 and CDR2: GTSNPN, SVGIG (reference sequence). Here the CDR3 reads CAWSDKGPGEKLFF. The DNA for the CDR3 is TGTGCCTGGAGTGACAAGGGTCCGGGCGAAAAACTGTTTTTT. Based on the CDR3 plus reference TRBV30 and TRBJ1-4, the full variable domain is SQTIHQWPATLVQPVGSPLSLECTVEGTSNPNLYWYRQAAGRGLQLLFYSVGIGQISSEVPQNLSASRPQDRQFILSSKKLLLSDSGFYLCAWSDKGPGEKLFFGSGTQLSVL.

The chain employs TRBV5-5 and TRBJ2-7; 11 nucleotides align to TRBD2. The CDR3 sequence is 14 residues long. The ends lost 4 bases at V and 4 bases at J; junction bases unmatched: 4. Germline V gene lookup returns CDR1 SGHKS and CDR2 YYEKEE (reference sequence). Written as DNA, the CDR3 is TGTGCCAGCAGCCCGGGACTAGCGGCTTACGAGCAGTACTTC. Residues: CASSPGLAAYEQYF.

J is TRBJ2-4 and V is TRBV4-3, with TRBD2 as a possible D gene (6 bases). The length of the CDR3 is 19 residues. Germline V gene lookup returns CDR1 LGHNA and CDR2 YSLEER. Trimming left V 0 bases short and J 3 bases short, with 21 bases between. The CDR3 reads CASSQESWTAGSDKNIQYF. CDR3 DNA sequence: TGCGCCAGCAGCCAAGAGTCCTGGACTGCGGGATCTGACAAAAACATTCAGTACTTC.

The sample holds one count of this clone. The chain recombines TRBV6-1 with TRBJ2-3; D unresolved. This CDR3 spans 15 amino acids. Germline V gene data show CDR1 as MNHNS and CDR2 as SASEGT. The ends were cut back, 6 bases at V and 0 bases at J, with 13 bases in the middle. The CDR3 here is CASRVTYFSTDTQYF. The CDR3 nucleotides are TGTGCCAGCAGAGTCACGTATTTCAGCACAGATACGCAGTATTTT.

The V and J genes are TRBV7-9 and TRBJ2-2; weak D call: TRBD2 (5 bases). The CDR3 totals 18 residues. The germline CDR1 and CDR2 sequences are SEHNR and FQNEAQ (reference sequence). Trimming stripped 5 bases from V and 5 bases from J, with 24 bases between. The CDR3 reads CASSTDLGWGVGTGELFF. For the CDR3, the DNA is TGTGCCAGCAGCACTGACCTTGGTTGGGGAGTAGGGACCGGGGAGCTGTTTTTT. The variable domain in full, completed from reference TRBV7-9 and TRBJ2-2, reads DTGVSQNPRHKITKRGQNVTFRCDPISEHNRLYWYRQTLGQGPEFLTYFQNEAQLEKSRLLSDRFSAERPKGSFSTLEIQRTEQGDSAMYLCASSTDLGWGVGTGELFFGEGSRLTVL.

The chain recombines TRBV20-1 with TRBJ1-2, with D possibly being TRBD1 (6 bases). The CDR3 totals 11 residues. CDR1 is DFQATT, CDR2 SNEGSKA, per germline (reference sequence). CDR3 sequence reads: CSRGGTYGYTF. The CDR3 DNA reads as TGCAGCCGAGGGGGAACCTATGGCTACACCTTC.

The V and J genes are TRBV7-2 and TRBJ2-7; D remains ambiguous. Germline lookup yields CDR1 SGHTA and CDR2 FQGNSA. The CDR3 is 13 residues long. Trimming cost V 1 base and J 3 bases, with 7 bases left between them. For the CDR3, the DNA is TGTGCCAGCAGCTTAGTCCTGGACTACGAGCAGTACTTC. This translates into CASSLVLDYEQYF.

The chain is built from TRBV6-5 and TRBJ2-1, with 8 bases fitting TRBD2. This CDR3 contains 14 residues. The V and J ends lost 6 bases and 12 bases, in that order; junction bases with no gene match: 13. In germline, CDR1 is MNHEY, CDR2 SVGAGI. CDR3 sequence reads: CASRREGGPQVQFF. CDR3 sequence (DNA): TGTGCCAGCAGACGGGAGGGTGGGCCACAGGTGCAGTTCTTC.

This chain joins TRBV10-1 and TRBJ2-3; the D gene is possibly TRBD2 (6 bases). The CDR3 is 17 residues long. Germline CDR1 WNHNN, CDR2 SYGVQD (reference sequence). V lost 2 bases and J lost 1, with 16 bases in between. CDR3 DNA sequence: TGCGCCAGCAGTGAGGGAAGTTTCGGAGGGGGCACAGATACGCAGTATTTT. Protein sequence: CASSEGSFGGGTDTQYF.

The chain couples TRBV28 to TRBJ2-1, with 8 bases aligning to TRBD1. Germline CDR1 reads MDHEN; CDR2 reads SYDVKM. CDR3 length: 15 residues. V was clipped by 6 bases and J by 0 bases; unmatched bases: 4. The CDR3 DNA reads TGTGCCAGCAGGACAGGGGAAAGCTCCTACAATGAGCAGTTCTTC. Translated, it gives CASRTGESSYNEQFF.

V gene TRBV7-9 combines with J gene TRBJ1-1; D not resolved. V lost 4 bases, J lost 4 bases, and 19 bases lay in between. The CDR3 loop spans 16 amino acids. Per germline, CDR1 SEHNR and CDR2 FQNEAQ (reference sequence). The DNA of the CDR3 is TGTGCCAGCAGCTCCCCACAAAGTGGGTATGTCACTGAAGCTTTCTTT. It codes for CASSSPQSGYVTEAFF. Variable domain in full (rest from reference TRBV7-9 and TRBJ1-1): DTGVSQNPRHKITKRGQNVTFRCDPISEHNRLYWYRQTLGQGPEFLTYFQNEAQLEKSRLLSDRFSAERPKGSFSTLEIQRTEQGDSAMYLCASSSPQSGYVTEAFFGQGTRLTVV.

V is TRBV9 and J is TRBJ1-4, with a weak D call TRBD1 (5 bases). V lost 0 bases and J 2 bases, leaving 8 bases between the germline ends. CDR1 and CDR2 (germline): SGDLS, YYNGEE. This CDR3 contains 15 residues. This CDR3 reads CASSVGAGTNEKLFF. Here the CDR3 DNA reads TGTGCCAGCAGCGTAGGAGCAGGGACTAATGAAAAACTGTTTTTT.

This clone was seen a single time. The chain has TRBV30 and TRBJ1-4, with a weak D call TRBD1 (6 bases). V was shortened by 8 bases and J by 4 bases, with 14 bases between the two germline ends. CDR3 length equals 13 residues. Germline V CDR1 and CDR2: GTSNPN, SVGIG (reference sequence). In nucleotides, the CDR3 is TGTGCCAGGGCCGGGACAAGTAATGAAAAACTGTTTTTT. Translating it yields CARAGTSNEKLFF.

This clone was observed a handful of times. The CDR3 bases are TGTGCCAGCTCACCAGAAATCTATGGCTACACCTTC. The encoded protein is CASSPEIYGYTF. The chain has TRBV18 and TRBJ1-2; D is ambiguous. The CDR3 extends over 12 amino acids. Trimming shortened V by 2 bases and J by 4 bases, and 5 bases separated the two germline ends. The V gene's germline CDR1 is KGHSH and CDR2 LQKENI.

This clone was counted only a few times. DNA for the CDR3: TGTGCCTGGGGGGGCCCTCAAGAGACCCAGTACTTC. Its protein is CAWGGPQETQYF. The chain has TRBV30 and TRBJ2-5, with TRBD1 as a possible D gene (6 bases). Between the trimmed V and J ends, which lost 5 bases and 2 bases, there was a span of 9 bases. Germline V gene data show CDR1 as GTSNPN and CDR2 as SVGIG (reference sequence). The CDR3 extends over 12 amino acids. The whole variable domain, remainder taken from reference TRBV30 and TRBJ2-5, is SQTIHQWPATLVQPVGSPLSLECTVEGTSNPNLYWYRQAAGRGLQLLFYSVGIGQISSEVPQNLSASRPQDRQFILSSKKLLLSDSGFYLCAWGGPQETQYFGPGTRLLVL.

This clone was detected a few times. The rearrangement links TRBV30 to TRBJ1-1; TRBD1 matches 9 bases. This CDR3 spans 13 amino acids. The V gene's germline CDR1 is GTSNPN and CDR2 SVGIG (reference sequence). V trimming: 0 bases; J trimming: 4 bases; junction bases outside the gene matches: 0. The CDR3 DNA follows: TGTGCCTGGAGTGTACAGGGGGCCACTGAAGCTTTCTTT. Its protein product is CAWSVQGATEAFF.